This T cell receptor beta chain derives from a study of blood T cell repertoires in COVID-19. Background on the study: The origin of the acute and convalescent COVID-19 samples was the United States, Italy and Spain. T cells, B-cell-depleted T cells, or PBMCs provided the cDNA or gDNA that served as material.

As processed by the authors: Amplification of reference gene primers provided the estimated nucleated cell counts. Assay used: immunoSEQ multiplex PCR; TCRdb lists only in-frame clones, some missing. That table gives V, J and clone size, and the DNA gave D and trimming. The profile shows about 160,000 clones, around 87% of them singletons. Seattle enrolled patients during active infection and tracked them longitudinally. The V gene's germline CDR1 is SGHTA and CDR2 FQGNSA. V was trimmed by 5 bases and J by 2 bases, leaving 10 bases between them. This CDR3 is built from 13 residues. The rearrangement links TRBV7-2 to TRBJ2-7; D remains unclear. This clonotype was obtained from a man between 18 and 29 years old with COVID-19, enrolled during active disease. Sequencing input: peripheral blood. The CDR3 region has the DNA TGTGCCAGCAGCGACGGGTCCCCCTACGAGCAGTACTTC. Encoded protein: CASSDGSPYEQYF.